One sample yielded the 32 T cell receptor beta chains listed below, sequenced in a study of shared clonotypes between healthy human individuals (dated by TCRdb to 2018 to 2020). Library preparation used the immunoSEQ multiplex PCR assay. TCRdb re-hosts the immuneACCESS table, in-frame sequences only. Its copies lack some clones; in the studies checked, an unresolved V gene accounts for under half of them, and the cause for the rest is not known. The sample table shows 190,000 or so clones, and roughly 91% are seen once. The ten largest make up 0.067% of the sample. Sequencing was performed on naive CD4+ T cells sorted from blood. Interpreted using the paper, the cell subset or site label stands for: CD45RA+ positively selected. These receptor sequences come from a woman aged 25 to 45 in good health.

For the CDR3, the DNA is TGTGCCAGCCAAGGGTTCTCCTACGAGCAGTACTTC. It translates to CASQGFSYEQYF. The V call is TRBV2, the J call TRBJ2-7; D not resolved. The CDR3 extends over 12 amino acids. V was cut by 8 bases and J by 0 bases, with 8 bases left in between. Germline assignment: CDR1 SNHLY and CDR2 FYNNEI.

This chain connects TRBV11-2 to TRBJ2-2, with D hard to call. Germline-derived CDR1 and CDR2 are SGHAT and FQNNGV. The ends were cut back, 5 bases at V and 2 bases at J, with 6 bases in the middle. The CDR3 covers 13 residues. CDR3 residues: CASSPQNTGELFF. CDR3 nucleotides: TGTGCCAGCAGCCCTCAAAACACCGGGGAGCTGTTTTTT.

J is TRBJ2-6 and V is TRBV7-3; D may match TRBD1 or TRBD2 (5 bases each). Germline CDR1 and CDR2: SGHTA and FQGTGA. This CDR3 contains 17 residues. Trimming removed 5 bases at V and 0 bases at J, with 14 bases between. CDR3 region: CASSPPRGLSGANVLTF. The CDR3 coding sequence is TGTGCCAGCAGCCCCCCGAGGGGCCTCTCTGGGGCCAACGTCCTGACTTTC. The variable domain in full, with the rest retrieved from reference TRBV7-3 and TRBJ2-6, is GAGVSQTPSNKVTEKGKYVELRCDPISGHTALYWYRQSLGQGPEFLIYFQGTGAADDSGLPNDRFFAVRPEGSVSTLKIQRTERGDSAVYLCASSPPRGLSGANVLTFGAGSRLTVL.

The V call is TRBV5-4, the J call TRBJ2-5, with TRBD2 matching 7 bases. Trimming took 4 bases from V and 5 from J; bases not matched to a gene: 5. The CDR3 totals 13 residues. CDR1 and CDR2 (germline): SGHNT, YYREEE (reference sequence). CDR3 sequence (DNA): TGTGCCAGCAGCCCCGGGGGGTTTGAGACCCAGTACTTC. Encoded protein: CASSPGGFETQYF.

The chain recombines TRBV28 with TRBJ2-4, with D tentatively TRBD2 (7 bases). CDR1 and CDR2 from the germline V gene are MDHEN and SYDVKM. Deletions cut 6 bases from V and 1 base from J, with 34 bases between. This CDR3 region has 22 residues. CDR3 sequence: CASSPLPREYSLLRGAKNIQYF. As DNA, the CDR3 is TGTGCCAGCAGCCCTCTCCCGCGGGAGTACAGCCTCCTAAGGGGGGCCAAAAACATTCAGTACTTC. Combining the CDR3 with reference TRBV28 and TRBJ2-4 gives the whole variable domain DVKVTQSSRYLVKRTGEKVFLECVQDMDHENMFWYRQDPGLGLRLIYFSYDVKMKEKGDIPEGYSVSREKKERFSLILESASTNQTSMYLCASSPLPREYSLLRGAKNIQYFGAGTRLSVL.

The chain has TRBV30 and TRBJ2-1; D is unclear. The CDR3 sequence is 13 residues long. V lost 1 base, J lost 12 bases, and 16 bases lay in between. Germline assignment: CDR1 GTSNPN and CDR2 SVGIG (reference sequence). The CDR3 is CAWSDHDPPLQFF. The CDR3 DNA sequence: TGTGCCTGGAGTGACCATGACCCGCCCTTGCAGTTCTTC.

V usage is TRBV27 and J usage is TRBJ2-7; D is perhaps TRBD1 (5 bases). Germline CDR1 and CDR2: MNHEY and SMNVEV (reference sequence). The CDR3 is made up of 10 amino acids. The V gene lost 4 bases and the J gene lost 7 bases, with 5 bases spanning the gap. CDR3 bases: TGTGCCAGCAGTTCAGGGGAGCAGTACTTC. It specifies CASSSGEQYF.

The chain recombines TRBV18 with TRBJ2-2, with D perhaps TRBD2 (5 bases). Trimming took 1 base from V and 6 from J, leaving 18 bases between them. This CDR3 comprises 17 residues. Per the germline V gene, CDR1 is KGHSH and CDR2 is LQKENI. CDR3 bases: TGTGCCAGCTCACCACTTCCCCCGACTCTAGCCGCCGGGGAGCTGTTTTTT. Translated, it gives CASSPLPPTLAAGELFF.

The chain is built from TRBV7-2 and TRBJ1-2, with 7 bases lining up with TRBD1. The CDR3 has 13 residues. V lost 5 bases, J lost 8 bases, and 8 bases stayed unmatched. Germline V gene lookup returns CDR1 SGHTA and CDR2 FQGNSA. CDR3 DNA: TGTGCCAGCAGCCCAGACAGGGTGGGAGGCTACACCTTC. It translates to CASSPDRVGGYTF.

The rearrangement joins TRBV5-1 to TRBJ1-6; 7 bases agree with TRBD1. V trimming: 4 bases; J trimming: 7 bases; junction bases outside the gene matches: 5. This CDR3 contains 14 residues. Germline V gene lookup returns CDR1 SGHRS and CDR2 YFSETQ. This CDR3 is CASSPGQNNSPLHF. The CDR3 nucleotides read TGCGCCAGCAGCCCGGGACAGAACAATTCACCCCTCCACTTT. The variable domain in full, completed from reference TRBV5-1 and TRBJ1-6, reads KAGVTQTPRYLIKTRGQQVTLSCSPISGHRSVSWYQQTPGQGLQFLFEYFSETQRNKGNFPGRFSGRQFSNSRSEMNVSTLELGDSALYLCASSPGQNNSPLHFGNGTRLTVT.

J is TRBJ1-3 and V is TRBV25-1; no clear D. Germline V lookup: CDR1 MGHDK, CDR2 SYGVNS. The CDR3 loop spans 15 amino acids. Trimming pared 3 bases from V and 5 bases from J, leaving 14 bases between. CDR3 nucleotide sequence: TGTGCCAGCAGTGAGATCGGCGACACAAGAAACACCATATATTTT. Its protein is CASSEIGDTRNTIYF.

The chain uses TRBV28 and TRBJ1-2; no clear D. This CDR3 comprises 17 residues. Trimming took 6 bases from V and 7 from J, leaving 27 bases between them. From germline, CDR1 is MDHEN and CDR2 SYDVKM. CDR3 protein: CASSQSTPGLTSGGYTF. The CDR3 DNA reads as TGTGCCAGCAGCCAGAGCACCCCCGGACTCACCAGCGGTGGCTACACCTTC.

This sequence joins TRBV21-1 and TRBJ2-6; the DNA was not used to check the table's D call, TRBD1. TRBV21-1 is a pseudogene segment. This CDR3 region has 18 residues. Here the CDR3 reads CASSHRTGTVSGANVLTF. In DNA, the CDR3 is TGTGCCAGCAGCCACCGGACAGGTACGGTCTCTGGGGCCAACGTCCTGACTTTC.

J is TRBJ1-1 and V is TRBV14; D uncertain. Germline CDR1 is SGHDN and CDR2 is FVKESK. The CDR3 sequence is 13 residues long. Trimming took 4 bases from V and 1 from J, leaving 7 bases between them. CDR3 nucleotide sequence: TGTGCCAGCAGCCCTATTTCGAACACTGAAGCTTTCTTT. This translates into CASSPISNTEAFF.

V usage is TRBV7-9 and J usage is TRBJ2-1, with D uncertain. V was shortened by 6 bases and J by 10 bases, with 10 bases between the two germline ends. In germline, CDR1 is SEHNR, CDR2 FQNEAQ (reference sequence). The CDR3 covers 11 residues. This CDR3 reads CASSPLREQFF. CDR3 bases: TGTGCCAGCAGTCCGCTACGGGAGCAGTTCTTC. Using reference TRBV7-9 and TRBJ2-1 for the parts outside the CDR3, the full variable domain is DTGVSQNPRHKITKRGQNVTFRCDPISEHNRLYWYRQTLGQGPEFLTYFQNEAQLEKSRLLSDRFSAERPKGSFSTLEIQRTEQGDSAMYLCASSPLREQFFGPGTRLTVL.

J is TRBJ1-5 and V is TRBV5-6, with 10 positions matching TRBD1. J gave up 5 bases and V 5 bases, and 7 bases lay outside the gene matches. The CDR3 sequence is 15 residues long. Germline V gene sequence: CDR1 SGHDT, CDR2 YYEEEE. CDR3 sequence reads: CASRDSGTGDQPQHF. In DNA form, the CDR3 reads TGTGCCAGCAGGGATTCCGGGACAGGGGATCAGCCCCAGCATTTT. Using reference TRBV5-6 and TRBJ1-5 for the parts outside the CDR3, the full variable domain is DAGVTQSPTHLIKTRGQQVTLRCSPKSGHDTVSWYQQALGQGPQFIFQYYEEEERQRGNFPDRFSGHQFPNYSSELNVNALLLGDSALYLCASRDSGTGDQPQHFGDGTRLSIL.

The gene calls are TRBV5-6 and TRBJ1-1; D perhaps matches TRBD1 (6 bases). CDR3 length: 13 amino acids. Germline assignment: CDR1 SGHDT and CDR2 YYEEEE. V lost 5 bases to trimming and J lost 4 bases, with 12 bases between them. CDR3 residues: CASRAGEFTEAFF. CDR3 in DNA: TGTGCCAGCAGAGCAGGGGAATTCACTGAAGCTTTCTTT.

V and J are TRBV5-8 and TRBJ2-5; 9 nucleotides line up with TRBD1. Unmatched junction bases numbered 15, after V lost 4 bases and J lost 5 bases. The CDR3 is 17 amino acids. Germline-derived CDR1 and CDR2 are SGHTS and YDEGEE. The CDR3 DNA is TGTGCCAGCAGCCCCCTGCGGGACAGGGCACGTAGGGAGACCCAGTACTTC. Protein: CASSPLRDRARRETQYF.

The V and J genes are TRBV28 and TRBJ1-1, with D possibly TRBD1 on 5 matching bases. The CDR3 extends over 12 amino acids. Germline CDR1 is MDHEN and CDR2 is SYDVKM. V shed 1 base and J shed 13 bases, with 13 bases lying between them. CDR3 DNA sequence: TGTGCCAGCAGTTTATCTGAGGGGCCCGATTTCTTT. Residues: CASSLSEGPDFF.

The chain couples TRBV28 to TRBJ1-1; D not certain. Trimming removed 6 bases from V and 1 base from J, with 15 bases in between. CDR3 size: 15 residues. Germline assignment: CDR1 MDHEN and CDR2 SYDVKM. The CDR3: CASRLGGTTNTEAFF. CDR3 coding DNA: TGTGCCAGCAGACTAGGAGGCACCACGAACACTGAAGCTTTCTTT.

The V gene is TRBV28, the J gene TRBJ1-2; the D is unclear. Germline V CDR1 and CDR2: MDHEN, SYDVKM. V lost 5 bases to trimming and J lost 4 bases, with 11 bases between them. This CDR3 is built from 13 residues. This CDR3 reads CASSPPDLYGYTF. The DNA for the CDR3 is TGTGCCAGCAGTCCGCCGGACCTCTATGGCTACACCTTC.

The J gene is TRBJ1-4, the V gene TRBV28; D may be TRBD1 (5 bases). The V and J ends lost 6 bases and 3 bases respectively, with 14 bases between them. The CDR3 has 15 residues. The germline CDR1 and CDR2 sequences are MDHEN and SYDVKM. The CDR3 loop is CASSSETVANEKLFF. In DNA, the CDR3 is TGTGCCAGCAGCTCGGAGACAGTCGCTAATGAAAAACTGTTTTTT.

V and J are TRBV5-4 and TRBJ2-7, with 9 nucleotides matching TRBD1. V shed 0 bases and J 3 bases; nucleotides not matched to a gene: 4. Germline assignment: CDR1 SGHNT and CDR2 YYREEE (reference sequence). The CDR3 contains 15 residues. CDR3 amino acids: CASSLGGQGGYEQYF. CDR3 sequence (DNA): TGTGCCAGCAGCTTGGGGGGACAGGGTGGCTACGAGCAGTACTTC.

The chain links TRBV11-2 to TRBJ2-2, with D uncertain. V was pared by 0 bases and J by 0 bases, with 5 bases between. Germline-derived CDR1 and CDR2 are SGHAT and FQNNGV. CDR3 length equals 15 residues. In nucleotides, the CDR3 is TGTGCCAGCAGCTTAGATGCAGCGAACACCGGGGAGCTGTTTTTT. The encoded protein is CASSLDAANTGELFF.

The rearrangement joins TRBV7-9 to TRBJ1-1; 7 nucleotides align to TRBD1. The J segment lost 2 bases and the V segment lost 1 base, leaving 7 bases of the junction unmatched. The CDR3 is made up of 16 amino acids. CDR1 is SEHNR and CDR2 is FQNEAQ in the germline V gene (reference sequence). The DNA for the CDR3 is TGTGCCAGCAGCTTAGGGTTGGGACAGAGAAACACTGAAGCTTTCTTT. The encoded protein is CASSLGLGQRNTEAFF.

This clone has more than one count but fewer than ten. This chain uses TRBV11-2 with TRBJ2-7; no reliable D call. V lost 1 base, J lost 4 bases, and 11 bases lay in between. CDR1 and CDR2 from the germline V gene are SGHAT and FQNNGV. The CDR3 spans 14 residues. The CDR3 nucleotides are TGTGCCAGCAGCTTAGGCCTAACTTGGTACGAGCAGTACTTC. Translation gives CASSLGLTWYEQYF.

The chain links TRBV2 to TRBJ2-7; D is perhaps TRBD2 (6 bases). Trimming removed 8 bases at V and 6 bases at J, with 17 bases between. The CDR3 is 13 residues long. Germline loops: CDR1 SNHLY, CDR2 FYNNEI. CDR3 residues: CASWDWGTGEQYF. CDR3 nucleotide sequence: TGTGCCAGCTGGGACTGGGGGACGGGCGAGCAGTACTTC.

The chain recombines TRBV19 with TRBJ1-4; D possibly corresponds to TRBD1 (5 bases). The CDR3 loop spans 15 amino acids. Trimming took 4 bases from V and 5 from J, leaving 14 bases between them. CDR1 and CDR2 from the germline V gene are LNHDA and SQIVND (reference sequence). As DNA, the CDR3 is TGTGCCAGTAGTAACGAAGGGGTTATGAATGAAAAACTGTTTTTT. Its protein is CASSNEGVMNEKLFF.

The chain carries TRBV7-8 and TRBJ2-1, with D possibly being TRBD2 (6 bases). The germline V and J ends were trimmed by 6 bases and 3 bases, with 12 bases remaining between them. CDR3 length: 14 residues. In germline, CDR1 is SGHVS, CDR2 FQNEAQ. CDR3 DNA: TGTGCCAGCAGAGGGAGGATACACTACAATGAGCAGTTCTTC. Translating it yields CASRGRIHYNEQFF.

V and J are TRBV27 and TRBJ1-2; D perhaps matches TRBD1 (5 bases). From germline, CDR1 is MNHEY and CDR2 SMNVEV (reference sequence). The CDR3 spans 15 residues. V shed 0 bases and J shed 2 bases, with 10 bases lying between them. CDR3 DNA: TGTGCCAGCAGTTTATCAGGGGTCGGGAACTATGGCTACACCTTC. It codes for CASSLSGVGNYGYTF.

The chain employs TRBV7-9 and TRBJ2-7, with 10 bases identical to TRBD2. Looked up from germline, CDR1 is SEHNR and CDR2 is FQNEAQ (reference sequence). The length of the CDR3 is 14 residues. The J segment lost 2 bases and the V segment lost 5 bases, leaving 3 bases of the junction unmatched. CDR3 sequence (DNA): TGTGCCAGCAGCCGGACTAGCGGACCCTACGAGCAGTACTTC. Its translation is CASSRTSGPYEQYF.

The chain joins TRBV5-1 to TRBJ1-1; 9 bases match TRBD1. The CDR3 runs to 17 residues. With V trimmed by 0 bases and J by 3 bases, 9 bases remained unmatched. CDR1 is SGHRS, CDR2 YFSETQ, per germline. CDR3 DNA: TGCGCCAGCAGCTTGGTTTCGGGGACAGGGAAGGACACTGAAGCTTTCTTT. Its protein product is CASSLVSGTGKDTEAFF.